This paragraph reports one T cell receptor (beta chain). Original processing methods: Amplifying reference gene primers gave estimates of nucleated cell counts. TCRdb's table, derived via immunoSEQ multiplex PCR, lists solely in-frame clones and lacks some. The V and J calls and clone size are taken from that table; D and trimming were inferred from the DNA. The table includes approximately 140,000 clones, 81% detected once. This record comes from a study of blood T cell repertoires in COVID-19. The wider study: Italy, Spain and the United States were the sources of the convalescent and acute COVID-19 samples.

CDR1 and CDR2 (germline): MNHEY, SMNVEV (reference sequence). V shed 2 bases, J shed 2 bases, and the junction held 6 bases outside the gene matches. The CDR3 loop spans 17 amino acids. Sequenced input: peripheral blood. This clonotype was obtained from a human donor with acute or convalescent COVID-19. The donor label of this sample is uncertain. V is TRBV27 and J is TRBJ1-6; 7 positions match TRBD1. Here the CDR3 DNA reads TGTGCCAGCAGTTTAAACCCAGACAGGGCCTATAATTCACCCCTCCACTTT. It translates to CASSLNPDRAYNSPLHF.